This T cell receptor (beta chain) appears in the sequencing data of a study of T cells in Graves' hyperthyroidism and ophthalmopathy. Study-level background: Specimen type is peripheral blood, collected at initial diagnosis prior to any treatment.

The V segment lost 3 bases and the J segment 6 bases; nucleotides outside the gene matches: 14. The CDR3 totals 17 residues. Findings and caveats of the study: Expanded thyroid clonotypes (above 0.001) were mostly also found in blood.

TCR beta CDR3 sequences were amplified from RNA transcripts. HTBI primers were used for first-round RT-PCR of the TCR CDR3. TCRdb itself ran the multiplex PCR reads through MiXCR, one entry per CDR3 protein. In the table there are around 620,000 distinct CDR3 sequences, under 20% of which are singletons. A note on this clonotype: As yet, its antigen is unknown.

The sequenced material came from blood. The sequence was obtained from a woman aged 25 to 45 with Graves' hyperthyroidism. V is TRBV12-3 or TRBV12-4 and J is TRBJ2-3; 8 positions agree with TRBD2. Here the CDR3 reads CASSFPLYGRAPDTQYF. For the CDR3, the DNA is TGTGCCAGCAGTTTTCCCCTTTACGGGAGGGCCCCGGATACGCAGTATTTT.